This TCR beta chain is drawn from a study of radiotherapy plus CTLA-4 blockade in lung cancer. V trimming: 0 bases; J trimming: 0 bases; junction bases outside the gene matches: 3. Germline V lookup: CDR1 SGDLS, CDR2 YYNGEE. The CDR3 runs to 16 residues. CTLA-4 blockade using ipilimumab, together with focal radiation, was received by patients with chemo-refractory metastatic non-small-cell lung cancer. Clones were sequenced by immunoSEQ multiplex PCR, and TCRdb holds only the in-frame ones, with some missing. Among tens of thousands of clones listed, about 80% were seen once. This clone was observed a few times. What it recognizes is unknown. Study-wide findings and caveats: Blood-borne expansion of tumor-derived TCR clones followed radiotherapy plus ipilimumab. Early clone dynamics of blood T cells, plus interferon-beta, reportedly predicted response best.

The chain couples TRBV9 to TRBJ2-3; TRBD2 agrees at 8 bases. The sequence was collected from a human donor with non-small cell lung cancer who had a partial response to radiotherapy plus ipilimumab. The material sequenced was peripheral blood, taken from a patient treated with radiotherapy plus ipilimumab. CDR3 sequence reads: CASSVELAVSTDTQYF. The CDR3 bases are TGTGCCAGCAGCGTAGAACTAGCGGTTAGCACAGATACGCAGTATTTT.